This T cell receptor (beta chain) was sequenced for a study of T cell repertoires in cytomegalovirus infection. Across the whole study: Both a matching HLA type and CMV infection were indicated by public TCR beta signatures. Regarding the study as a whole: Summed frequency of public TCR beta families distinguished CMV carriers with the relevant HLA. HLA-C-restricted CMV clonotypes gave the most frequent clonotype in two of eight donors.

This clonotype turned up a few times. Its antigen is still unknown. TCRdb processed the reads anew with MiXCR; each CDR3 protein has one entry. This table has 150,000 to 200,000 distinct CDR3 sequences, roughly 27% appearing once. Germline V gene sequence: CDR1 LNHDA, CDR2 SQIVND (reference sequence). V was clipped by 2 bases and J by 0 bases, with 7 bases between them. CDR3 size: 14 residues. The material sequenced was PBMCs. The TCR was taken from a human donor in good health (CMV status not recorded). Some clones in this sample may be carry-over from other donors' samples. This chain uses TRBV19 with TRBJ1-1; tentative D call: TRBD1 (5 bases). The CDR3 reads CASSIRGMNTEAFF. CDR3 DNA sequence: TGTGCCAGTAGTATACGGGGGATGAACACTGAAGCTTTCTTT.